This T cell receptor beta chain comes out of a study of cytomegalovirus exposure and HLA in healthy donors. Study-level findings and limits: No immune exposure information besides CMV serostatus was available. Later on, a genetic analysis was performed. It linked a missense variant in DCLRE1C with V- and J-gene trimming of TCR beta. The study recorded around 160 TCR beta chains that were cytomegalovirus-associated.

Details on this clone: The antigen remains unidentified.

CDR3 length: 15 residues. Germline CDR1 reads MDHEN; CDR2 reads SYDVKM. The trim removed 5 bases at V and 1 base at J, leaving 3 bases unmatched. Both 60 Vbeta primers and 13 Jbeta primers went into the PCR. Some clones are missing from TCRdb's copy, which holds only in-frame ones; the method was immunoSEQ multiplex PCR. In the table there are some 130,000 clones, approximately 71% of which are singletons. Sequenced input: PBMCs. The receptor was isolated from a young man in good health and CMV-seronegative. The rearrangement joins TRBV28 to TRBJ2-7, with 12 bases identical to TRBD2. This CDR3 reads CASSPGLAGSYEQYF. The CDR3 coding sequence is TGTGCCAGCAGTCCGGGACTAGCGGGTTCCTACGAGCAGTACTTC.